This T cell receptor (beta chain) was captured in a study of cytomegalovirus exposure and HLA in healthy donors. The PCR had 60 Vbeta and 13 Jbeta primers. Clones were sequenced by immunoSEQ multiplex PCR, and TCRdb holds only the in-frame ones, with some missing. The table records about 120,000 clones, 8% to 11% of them present only once. Per the germline V gene, CDR1 is MNHEY and CDR2 is SMNVEV (reference sequence). This CDR3 contains 16 residues. Trimming cost V 5 bases and J 3 bases; bases outside gene matches: 13. Sequenced material: PBMCs. The rearrangement joins TRBV27 to TRBJ2-7; 7 bases agree with TRBD2. The clonotype originates from a woman between 18 and 30 years old in good health and CMV-seropositive. DNA of the CDR3: TGTGCCAGCAGTCTTTCGGAGCGGGACTTGTTCTACGAGCAGTACTTC. It yields the protein CASSLSERDLFYEQYF.